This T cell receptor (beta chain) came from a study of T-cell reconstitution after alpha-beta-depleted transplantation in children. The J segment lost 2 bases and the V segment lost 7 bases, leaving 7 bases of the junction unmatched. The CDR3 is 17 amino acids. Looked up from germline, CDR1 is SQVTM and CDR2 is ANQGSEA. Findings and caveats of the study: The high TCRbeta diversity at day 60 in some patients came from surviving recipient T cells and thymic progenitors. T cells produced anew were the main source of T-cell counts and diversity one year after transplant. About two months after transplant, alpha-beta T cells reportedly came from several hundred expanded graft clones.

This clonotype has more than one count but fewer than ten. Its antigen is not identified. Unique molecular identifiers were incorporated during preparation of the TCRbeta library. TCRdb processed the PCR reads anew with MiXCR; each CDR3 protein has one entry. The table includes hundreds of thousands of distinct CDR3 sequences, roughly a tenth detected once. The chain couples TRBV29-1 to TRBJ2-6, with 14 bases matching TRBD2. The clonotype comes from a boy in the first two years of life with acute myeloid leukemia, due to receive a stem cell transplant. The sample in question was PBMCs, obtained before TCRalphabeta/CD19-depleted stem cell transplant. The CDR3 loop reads CSASGLAGEPGANVLTF. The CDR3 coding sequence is TGCAGCGCCTCGGGACTAGCGGGAGAACCTGGGGCCAACGTCCTGACTTTC.